The sample holds one count of the clone carrying this T cell receptor (beta chain). Its antigen is unidentified. This sample was included in a study of cytomegalovirus exposure and HLA in healthy donors. Study conclusions and caveats: It is likely that the observed cluster of highly shared sequence variants was a sequencing artifact.

CDR3 size: 15 residues. Trimming took off 3 bases at V and 1 base at J, with 10 bases between the two ends. It was with 60 Vbeta and 13 Jbeta primers that the PCR ran. Clones were read by immunoSEQ multiplex PCR, and TCRdb kept only the in-frame ones, dropping some. Counted here are 80,000 to 100,000 clones, around three quarters occurring once; the ten biggest clones make up 2.5% to 3.5%. The rearrangement uses TRBV23-1 and TRBJ1-5; tentative D call: TRBD1 (6 bases). TRBV23-1 is an ORF, and what it does is uncertain. The receptor's source is a male donor in good health and CMV-seropositive. Sequencing was done on a sample of PBMCs. The CDR3 region has the DNA TGCGCCAGCAGTCAGCAGGGGACAAGCAATCAGCCCCAGCATTTT. Its protein product is CASSQQGTSNQPQHF.